The T cell receptor (beta chain) under discussion was sequenced for a study of blood T cell repertoires in COVID-19. The wider study: Researchers got acute and convalescent COVID-19 samples from the United States, Italy and Spain. PBMCs, B-cell-depleted T cells, or T cells were the source of the cDNA or gDNA that made up the material.

Authors' data handling: Estimated nucleated cell counts came from reference gene primer amplification. Method: immunoSEQ multiplex PCR; TCRdb's copy keeps in-frame clones and lacks some. V and J calls plus clone size are reproduced from that table; the DNA served to infer D and trimming. The table includes roughly 110,000 clones, 75% to 85% detected once. The CDR3 consists of 12 residues. With 4 bases removed from V and 5 bases from J, the gap between germline ends came to 9 bases. Germline lookup yields CDR1 SGHRS and CDR2 YFSETQ. This clone came up once. The chain combines TRBV5-1 with TRBJ1-2; D is possibly TRBD1 (5 bases). Sequencing used peripheral blood. This sequence was found in a man between 70 and 80 years old with acute or convalescent COVID-19. The chain's CDR3 is CASSDQGYGYTF. DNA for the CDR3: TGCGCCAGCAGCGATCAGGGATATGGCTACACCTTC.